These 8 T cell receptor beta chains share one sample of origin, sequenced in a study of blood T cells in healthy people across ages. Next came a second PCR, run for about 6 to 11 cycles, which used a sample-barcoded 5' primer along with a J-beta primer mix. TCRdb ran MiXCR on the 5' RACE reads and lists one entry per CDR3 protein. The sample has just over 1 million distinct CDR3 sequences; 40% to 45% are singletons. Input material: blood. The source is a woman aged 55-69 years in good health.

This clonotype was seen many times. The chain's CDR3 is CASSAPGAKAYEQYF. The DNA for the CDR3 is TGTGCCAGCAGTGCCCCAGGGGCTAAGGCCTACGAGCAGTACTTC. The chain employs TRBV25-1 and TRBJ2-7; D may be TRBD1 (6 bases). Looked up from germline, CDR1 is MGHDK and CDR2 is SYGVNS. The ends were cut back, 4 bases at V and 2 bases at J, with 15 bases in the middle. This CDR3 has 15 residues.

This clonotype was found many times. This chain connects TRBV27 to TRBJ2-7, with D hard to call. The CDR3 length is 11 residues. Trimming took off 6 bases at V and 5 bases at J, with 8 bases between the two ends. Germline CDR1 and CDR2: MNHEY and SMNVEV (reference sequence). CDR3 region: CASSTLNEQYF. The CDR3 bases are TGTGCCAGCAGCACCCTTAACGAGCAGTACTTC.

The gene calls are TRBV9 and TRBJ1-2, with 7 nucleotides matching TRBD1. Germline V gene sequence: CDR1 SGDLS, CDR2 YYNGEE. J lost 5 bases, V lost 0 bases, and 4 bases had no gene match. CDR3 length: 14 amino acids. CDR3 nucleotides: TGTGCCAGCAGCGTAGCCGGGACAGTTTATGGCTACACCTTC. Translation gives CASSVAGTVYGYTF.

This clonotype occurred a few times. The chain combines TRBV20-1 with TRBJ2-3; D unresolved. Germline V gene lookup returns CDR1 DFQATT and CDR2 SNEGSKA (reference sequence). CDR3 length equals 13 residues. V gave up 0 bases and J gave up 2 bases, with 6 bases separating them. CDR3 DNA sequence: TGCAGTGCTAGAGACTTGGACACAGATACGCAGTATTTT. Its translation: CSARDLDTDTQYF.

The genes are TRBV6-1 and TRBJ2-2; possible D gene TRBD1, 6 bases. Trimming cost V 4 bases and J 4 bases, with 13 bases left between them. The CDR3 spans 15 residues. The germline V gene encodes CDR1 MNHNS and CDR2 SASEGT. The chain's CDR3 is CASSGNTGSTGELFF. Here the CDR3 DNA reads TGTGCCAGCAGTGGAAATACAGGGTCCACCGGGGAGCTGTTTTTT.

The V and J genes are TRBV5-5 and TRBJ2-1, with D perhaps TRBD2 (6 bases). The germline V gene has CDR1 SGHKS and CDR2 YYEKEE (reference sequence). V was clipped by 3 bases and J by 0 bases, with 10 bases between them. The CDR3 loop spans 15 amino acids. In DNA, the CDR3 is TGTGCCAGCAGCTCGAAGGAGGGCTCCTACAATGAGCAGTTCTTC. Its protein is CASSSKEGSYNEQFF.

The table lists this clonotype with a few counts. This sequence joins TRBV11-1 and TRBJ2-3; TRBD1 aligns across 11 bases. The germline gives CDR1 SGHAT, CDR2 FQDESV (reference sequence). V dropped 5 bases and J dropped 5; count of bases not matched to a gene: 9. The CDR3 totals 16 residues. The chain's CDR3 is CASSQWDRGSGDTQYF. The CDR3 DNA follows: TGTGCCAGCAGCCAATGGGACAGGGGGTCGGGAGATACGCAGTATTTT.

The V call is TRBV20-1, the J call TRBJ2-7, with 11 positions matching TRBD1. Per germline, CDR1 DFQATT and CDR2 SNEGSKA (reference sequence). The V gene end was trimmed by 1 base and the J gene end by 5 bases; junction bases not matched to a gene: 4. The CDR3 covers 14 residues. CDR3 coding DNA: TGCAGTGCTAGAGGGACAGGGGGCATCAACGAGCAGTACTTC. This encodes CSARGTGGINEQYF.